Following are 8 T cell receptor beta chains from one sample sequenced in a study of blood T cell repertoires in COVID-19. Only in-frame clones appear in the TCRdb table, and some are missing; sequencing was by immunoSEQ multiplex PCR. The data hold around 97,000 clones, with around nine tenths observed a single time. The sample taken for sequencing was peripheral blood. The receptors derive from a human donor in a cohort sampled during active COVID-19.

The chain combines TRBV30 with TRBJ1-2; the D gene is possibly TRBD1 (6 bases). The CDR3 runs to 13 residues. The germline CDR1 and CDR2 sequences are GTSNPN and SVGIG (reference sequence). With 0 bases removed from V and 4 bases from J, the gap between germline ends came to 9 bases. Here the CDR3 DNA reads TGTGCCTGGAGTGTACAAGGGGGCTATGGCTACACCTTC. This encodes CAWSVQGGYGYTF.

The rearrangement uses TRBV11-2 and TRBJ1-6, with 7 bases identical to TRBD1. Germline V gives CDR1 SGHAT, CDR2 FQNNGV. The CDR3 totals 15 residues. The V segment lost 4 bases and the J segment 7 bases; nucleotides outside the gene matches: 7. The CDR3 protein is CASSSYRGKNSPLHF. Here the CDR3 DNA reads TGTGCCAGCAGCTCTTACAGGGGAAAAAATTCACCCCTCCACTTT.

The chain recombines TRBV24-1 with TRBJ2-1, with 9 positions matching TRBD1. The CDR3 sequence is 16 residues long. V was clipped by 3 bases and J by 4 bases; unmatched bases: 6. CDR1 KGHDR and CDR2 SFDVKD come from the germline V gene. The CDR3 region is CATSDAGTGPYNEQFF. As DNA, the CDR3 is TGTGCCACCAGTGATGCCGGGACAGGGCCTTACAATGAGCAGTTCTTC.

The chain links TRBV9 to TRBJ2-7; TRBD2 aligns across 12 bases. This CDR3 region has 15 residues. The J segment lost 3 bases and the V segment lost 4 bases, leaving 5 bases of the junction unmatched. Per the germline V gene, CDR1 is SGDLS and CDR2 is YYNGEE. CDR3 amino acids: CASSPSGGAIYEQYF. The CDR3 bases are TGTGCCAGCAGCCCTAGCGGGGGGGCGATCTACGAGCAGTACTTC.

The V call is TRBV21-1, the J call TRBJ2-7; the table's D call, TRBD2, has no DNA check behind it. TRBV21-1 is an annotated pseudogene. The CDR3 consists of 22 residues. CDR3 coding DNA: TGTGCCAGCAGCAAAGAGGCGTGGGAGACTAGCGGGAGCCCGGCAGTAAATAACGAGCAGTACTTC. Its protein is CASSKEAWETSGSPAVNNEQYF.

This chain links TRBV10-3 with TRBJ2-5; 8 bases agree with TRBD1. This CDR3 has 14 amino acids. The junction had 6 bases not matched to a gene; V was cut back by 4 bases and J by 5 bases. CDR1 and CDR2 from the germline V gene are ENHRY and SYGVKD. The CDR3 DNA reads TGTGCCATCAGTGGAAGGACAGGGCGGGAGACCCAGTACTTC. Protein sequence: CAISGRTGRETQYF.

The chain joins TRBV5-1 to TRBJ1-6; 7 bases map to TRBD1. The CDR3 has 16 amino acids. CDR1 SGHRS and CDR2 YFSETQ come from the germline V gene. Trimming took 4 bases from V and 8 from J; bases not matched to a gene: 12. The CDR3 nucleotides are TGCGCCAGCAGCCCAGGGGGGCCGGGTGGGGATTCACCCCTCCACTTT. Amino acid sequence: CASSPGGPGGDSPLHF.

CDR3 nucleotide sequence: TGTGCCAGCAGCCCCGGGACTAGTTTCGGCGGGGAGCTGTTTTTT. Encoded protein: CASSPGTSFGGELFF. The J gene is TRBJ2-2, the V gene TRBV3-1 (or the pseudogene TRBV3-2); 8 bases fit TRBD2. This CDR3 has 15 residues. Per germline, CDR1 LGHDT and CDR2 YNNKEL (reference sequence). Losses at the gene ends were 4 bases for V and 7 bases for J; bases not matched to a gene: 8.